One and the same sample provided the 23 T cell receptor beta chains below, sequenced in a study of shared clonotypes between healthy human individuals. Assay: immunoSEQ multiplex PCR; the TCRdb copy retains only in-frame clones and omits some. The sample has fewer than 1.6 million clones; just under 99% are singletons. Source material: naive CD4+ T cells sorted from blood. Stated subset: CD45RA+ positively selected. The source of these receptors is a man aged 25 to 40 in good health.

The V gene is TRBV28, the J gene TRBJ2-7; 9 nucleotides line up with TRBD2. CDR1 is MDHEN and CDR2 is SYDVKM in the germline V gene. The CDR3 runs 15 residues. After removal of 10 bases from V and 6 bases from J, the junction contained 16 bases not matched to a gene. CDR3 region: CATQRGGRALSEQYF. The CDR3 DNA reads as TGTGCCACCCAGCGGGGCGGGAGGGCTCTTTCCGAGCAGTACTTC.

CDR3 bases: TGTGCCAGCAGTGCGACAGACCTGAACACTGAAGCTTTCTTT. Amino acid sequence: CASSATDLNTEAFF. This chain uses TRBV25-1 with TRBJ1-1; D may be TRBD1 (5 bases). This CDR3 comprises 14 residues. From germline, CDR1 is MGHDK and CDR2 SYGVNS. Between the trimmed V and J ends, which lost 4 bases and 0 bases, there was a span of 9 bases.

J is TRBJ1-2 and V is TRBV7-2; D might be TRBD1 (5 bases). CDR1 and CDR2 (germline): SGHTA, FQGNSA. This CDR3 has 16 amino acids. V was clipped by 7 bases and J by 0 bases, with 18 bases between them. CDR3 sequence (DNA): TGTGCCAGCACCCCTAGGAGGGGAACGGCTAACTATGGCTACACCTTC. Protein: CASTPRRGTANYGYTF.

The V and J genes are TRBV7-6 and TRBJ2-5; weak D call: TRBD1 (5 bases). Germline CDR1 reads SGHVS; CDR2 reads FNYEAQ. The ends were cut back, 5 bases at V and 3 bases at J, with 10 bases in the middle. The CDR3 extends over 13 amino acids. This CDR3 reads CASSIPTEETQYF. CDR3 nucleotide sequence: TGTGCCAGCAGCATTCCGACAGAAGAGACCCAGTACTTC. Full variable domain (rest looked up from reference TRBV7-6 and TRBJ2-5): GAGVSQSPRYKVTKRGQDVALRCDPISGHVSLYWYRQALGQGPEFLTYFNYEAQQDKSGLPNDRFSAERPEGSISTLTIQRTEQRDSAMYRCASSIPTEETQYFGPGTRLLVL.

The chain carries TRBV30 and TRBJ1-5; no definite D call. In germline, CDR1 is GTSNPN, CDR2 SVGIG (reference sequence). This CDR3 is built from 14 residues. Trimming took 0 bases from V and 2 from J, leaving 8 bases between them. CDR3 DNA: TGTGCCTGGAGTGTAGTATTAGGCAATCAGCCCCAGCATTTT. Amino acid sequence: CAWSVVLGNQPQHF.

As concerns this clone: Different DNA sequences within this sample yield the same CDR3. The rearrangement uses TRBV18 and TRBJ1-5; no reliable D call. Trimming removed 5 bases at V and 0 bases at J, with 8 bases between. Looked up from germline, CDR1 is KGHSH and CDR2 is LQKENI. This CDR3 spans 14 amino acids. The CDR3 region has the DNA TGTGCCAGCTCAGGGCAGAATAGCAATCAGCCCCAGCATTTT. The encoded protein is CASSGQNSNQPQHF.

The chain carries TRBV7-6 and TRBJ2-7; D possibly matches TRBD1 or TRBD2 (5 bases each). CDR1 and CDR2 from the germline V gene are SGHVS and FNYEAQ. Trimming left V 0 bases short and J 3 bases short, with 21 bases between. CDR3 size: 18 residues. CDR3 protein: CASSLAGTFEQARYEQYF. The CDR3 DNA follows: TGTGCCAGCAGCTTAGCTGGGACCTTTGAGCAAGCCCGCTACGAGCAGTACTTC.

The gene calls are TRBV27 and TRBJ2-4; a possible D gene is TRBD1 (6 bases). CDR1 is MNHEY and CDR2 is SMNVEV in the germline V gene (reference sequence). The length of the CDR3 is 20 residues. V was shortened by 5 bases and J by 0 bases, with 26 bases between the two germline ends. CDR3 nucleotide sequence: TGTGCCAGCAGTCTCTTTTCCCGGAACAGGGTGCGGGTAGCCAAAAACATTCAGTACTTC. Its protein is CASSLFSRNRVRVAKNIQYF.

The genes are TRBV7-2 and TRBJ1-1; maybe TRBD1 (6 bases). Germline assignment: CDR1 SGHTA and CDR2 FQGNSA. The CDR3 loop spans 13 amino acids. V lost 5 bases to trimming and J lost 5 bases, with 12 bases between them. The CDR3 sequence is CASSPQGSTEAFF. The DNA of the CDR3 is TGTGCCAGCAGCCCTCAGGGGTCGACTGAAGCTTTCTTT.

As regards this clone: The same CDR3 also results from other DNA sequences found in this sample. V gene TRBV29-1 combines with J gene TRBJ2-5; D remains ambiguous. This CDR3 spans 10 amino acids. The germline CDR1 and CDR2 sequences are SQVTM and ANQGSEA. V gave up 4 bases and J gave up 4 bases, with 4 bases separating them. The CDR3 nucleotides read TGCAGCGTTGTCAGAGAGACCCAGTACTTC. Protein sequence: CSVVRETQYF.

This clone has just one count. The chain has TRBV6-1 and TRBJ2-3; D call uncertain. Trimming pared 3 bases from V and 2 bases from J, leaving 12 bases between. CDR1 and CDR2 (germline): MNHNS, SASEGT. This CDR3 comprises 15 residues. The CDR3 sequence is CASSDPGQYTDTQYF. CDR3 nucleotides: TGTGCCAGCAGTGACCCAGGTCAATACACAGATACGCAGTATTTT.

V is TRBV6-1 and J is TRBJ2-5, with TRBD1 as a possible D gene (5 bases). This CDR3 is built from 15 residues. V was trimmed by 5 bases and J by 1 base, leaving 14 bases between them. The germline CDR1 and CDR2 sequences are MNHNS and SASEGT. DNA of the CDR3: TGTGCCAGCAGTTTTAACCAGGGCCGCCAAGAGACCCAGTACTTC. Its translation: CASSFNQGRQETQYF.

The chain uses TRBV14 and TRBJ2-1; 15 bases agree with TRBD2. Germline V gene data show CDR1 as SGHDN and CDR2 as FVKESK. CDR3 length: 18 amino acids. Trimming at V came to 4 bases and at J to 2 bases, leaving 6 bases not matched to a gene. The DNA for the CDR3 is TGTGCCAGCAGCCCGCCGGGACTAGCGGGGGGTCCCTACAATGAGCAGTTCTTC. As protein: CASSPPGLAGGPYNEQFF.

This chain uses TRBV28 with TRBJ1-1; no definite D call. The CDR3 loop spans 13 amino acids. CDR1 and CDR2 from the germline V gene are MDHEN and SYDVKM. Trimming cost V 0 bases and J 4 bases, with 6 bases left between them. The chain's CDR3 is CASSLWGITEAFF. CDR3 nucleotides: TGTGCCAGCAGTTTATGGGGTATCACTGAAGCTTTCTTT.

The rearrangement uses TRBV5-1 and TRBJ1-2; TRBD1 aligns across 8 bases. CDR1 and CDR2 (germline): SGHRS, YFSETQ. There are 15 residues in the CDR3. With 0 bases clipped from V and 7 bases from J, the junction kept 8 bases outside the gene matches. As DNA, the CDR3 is TGCGCCAGCAGCTTGGGGGACAGGACCAGGAGTGGCTACACCTTC. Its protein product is CASSLGDRTRSGYTF.

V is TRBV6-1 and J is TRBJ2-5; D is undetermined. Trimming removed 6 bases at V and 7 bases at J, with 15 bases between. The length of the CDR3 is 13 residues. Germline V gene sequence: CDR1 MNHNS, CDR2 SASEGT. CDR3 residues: CASSLSGSRTQYF. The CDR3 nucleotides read TGTGCCAGCAGCCTATCCGGGTCAAGGACCCAGTACTTC.

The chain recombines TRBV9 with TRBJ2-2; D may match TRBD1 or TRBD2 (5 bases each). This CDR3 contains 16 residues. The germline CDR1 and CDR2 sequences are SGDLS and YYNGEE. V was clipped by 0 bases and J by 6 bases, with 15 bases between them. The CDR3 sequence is CASSVVGTASSGELFF. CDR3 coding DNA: TGTGCCAGCAGCGTAGTTGGGACCGCGTCTTCCGGGGAGCTGTTTTTT.

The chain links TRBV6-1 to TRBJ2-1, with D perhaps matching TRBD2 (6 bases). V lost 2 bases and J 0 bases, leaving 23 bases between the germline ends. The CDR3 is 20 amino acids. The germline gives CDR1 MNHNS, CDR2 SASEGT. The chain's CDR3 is CASSESRGGPWGSSYNEQFF. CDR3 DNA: TGTGCCAGCAGTGAATCTCGGGGAGGCCCCTGGGGGAGCTCCTACAATGAGCAGTTCTTC.

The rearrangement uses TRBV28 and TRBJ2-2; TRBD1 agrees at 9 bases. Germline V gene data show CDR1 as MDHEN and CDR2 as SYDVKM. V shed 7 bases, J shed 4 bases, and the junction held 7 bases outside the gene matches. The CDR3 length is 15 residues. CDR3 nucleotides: TGTGCCAGCATGTGGGACAGGGTTTTCACCGGGGAGCTGTTTTTT. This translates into CASMWDRVFTGELFF.

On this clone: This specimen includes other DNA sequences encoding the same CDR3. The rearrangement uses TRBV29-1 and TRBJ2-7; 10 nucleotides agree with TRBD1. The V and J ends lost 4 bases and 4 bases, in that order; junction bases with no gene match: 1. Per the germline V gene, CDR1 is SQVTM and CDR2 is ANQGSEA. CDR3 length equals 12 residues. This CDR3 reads CSVGQGAYEQYF. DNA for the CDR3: TGCAGCGTTGGACAGGGGGCGTACGAGCAGTACTTC.

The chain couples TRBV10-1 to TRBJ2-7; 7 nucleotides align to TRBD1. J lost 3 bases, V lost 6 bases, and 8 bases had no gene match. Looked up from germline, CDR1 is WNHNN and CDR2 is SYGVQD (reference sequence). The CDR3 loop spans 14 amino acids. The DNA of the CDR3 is TGCGCCAGCAGCCCCCAGACAGGGATCTACGAGCAGTACTTC. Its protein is CASSPQTGIYEQYF.

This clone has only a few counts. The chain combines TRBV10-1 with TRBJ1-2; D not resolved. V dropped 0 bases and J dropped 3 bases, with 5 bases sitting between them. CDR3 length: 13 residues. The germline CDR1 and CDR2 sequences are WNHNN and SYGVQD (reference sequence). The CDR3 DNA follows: TGCGCCAGCAGTGAGTCGTCCTACTATGGCTACACCTTC. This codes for CASSESSYYGYTF.

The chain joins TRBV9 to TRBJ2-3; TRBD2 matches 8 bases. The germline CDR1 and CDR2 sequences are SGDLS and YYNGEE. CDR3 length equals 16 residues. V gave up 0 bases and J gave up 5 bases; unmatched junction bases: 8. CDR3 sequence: CASSVAASAGGDTQYF. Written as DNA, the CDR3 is TGTGCCAGCAGCGTAGCGGCTAGCGCGGGGGGAGATACGCAGTATTTT.